This TCR beta chain was identified in a study of cytomegalovirus exposure and HLA in healthy donors. Germline CDR1 reads MGHRA; CDR2 reads YSYEKL. The CDR3 runs to 16 residues. V lost 0 bases and J 6 bases, leaving 14 bases between the germline ends. Both 60 Vbeta primers and 13 Jbeta primers went into the PCR. The repertoire was sequenced with immunoSEQ multiplex PCR; TCRdb's copy has only in-frame clones and lacks some. The sample records about 190,000 clones, approximately 86% being singletons. The sequenced sample was PBMCs. This sequence originates from a woman between 25 and 40 years old in good health and CMV-seronegative. The V and J genes are TRBV4-1 and TRBJ1-4; TRBD1 might be the D (5 bases). The CDR3 sequence is CASSQDIRGGDEKLFF. The CDR3 DNA follows: TGCGCCAGCAGCCAAGATATTAGGGGAGGGGATGAAAAACTGTTTTTT.